Listed below are T cell receptor beta chains from one sample, sequenced in a study of TIL therapy for anti-PD-1-resistant metastatic lung cancer. Sequencing used immunoSEQ multiplex PCR; TCRdb keeps in-frame clones, though not all of them. The table has under 70,000 clones, 70% to 75% seen once. Specimen: blood, collected at baseline. Receptor source: a person between 25 and 80 years old with non-small cell lung cancer. CDR3s include the opening cysteine and the closing phenylalanine or tryptophan. The order of the fields is J gene, V gene, clone size, D gene, CDR3 protein, CDR3 DNA. The D gene is left open where the match is weak. For some rows the clone size is stated as once, few or many, or as a class when expanded; others skip it.

J gene: TRBJ1-1
V gene: TRBV29-1
clone size: .
D gene: .
CDR3 protein: CSVETQSHTEAFF
CDR3 DNA: TGCAGCGTTGAAACCCAGTCCCACACTGAAGCTTTCTTT

J gene: TRBJ1-4
V gene: TRBV7-9
clone size: .
D gene: TRBD1
CDR3 protein: CASSLANPGGREKLFF
CDR3 DNA: TGTGCCAGCAGCTTAGCCAATCCAGGGGGCAGGGAAAAACTGTTTTTT

J gene: TRBJ2-1
V gene: TRBV11-1
clone size: .
D gene: .
CDR3 protein: CASSFQDPWGQFF
CDR3 DNA: TGTGCCAGCAGCTTCCAGGACCCATGGGGGCAGTTCTTC

J gene: TRBJ2-7
V gene: TRBV27
clone size: .
D gene: TRBD2
CDR3 protein: CASRLAGSHEQYF
CDR3 DNA: TGTGCCAGCAGGCTAGCGGGGTCCCACGAGCAGTACTTC

J gene: TRBJ1-2
V gene: TRBV4-3
clone size: .
D gene: TRBD1
CDR3 protein: CASSQLGQDYGYTF
CDR3 DNA: TGCGCCAGCAGCCAACTGGGACAGGACTATGGCTACACCTTC

J gene: TRBJ1-2
V gene: TRBV5-6
clone size: .
D gene: .
CDR3 protein: CASSAGGLKSYGYTF
CDR3 DNA: TGTGCCAGCAGCGCGGGGGGACTTAAGAGCTATGGCTACACCTTC

J gene: TRBJ2-1
V gene: TRBV7-2
clone size: .
D gene: TRBD2
CDR3 protein: CASSGNSGGGNEQFF
CDR3 DNA: TGTGCCAGCAGCGGCAATAGCGGGGGGGGAAATGAGCAGTTCTTC

J gene: TRBJ2-3
V gene: TRBV11-3
clone size: .
D gene: TRBD2
CDR3 protein: CASSFGLATDTQYF
CDR3 DNA: TGTGCCAGCAGCTTCGGACTAGCAACAGATACGCAGTATTTT

J gene: TRBJ2-3
V gene: TRBV4-3
clone size: .
D gene: .
CDR3 protein: CASSQEEPGVRTDTQYF
CDR3 DNA: TGCGCCAGCAGCCAAGAAGAGCCAGGAGTAAGGACAGATACGCAGTATTTT

J gene: TRBJ2-7
V gene: TRBV18
clone size: .
D gene: TRBD1
CDR3 protein: CASSPFRDRAYEQYF
CDR3 DNA: TGTGCCAGCTCACCATTCCGGGACAGGGCCTACGAGCAGTACTTC

J gene: TRBJ1-2
V gene: TRBV7-9
clone size: .
D gene: TRBD1
CDR3 protein: CASSSPRQGDYGYTF
CDR3 DNA: TGTGCCAGCAGCTCTCCCCGCCAGGGGGACTATGGCTACACCTTC

J gene: TRBJ2-1
V gene: TRBV15
clone size: once
D gene: .
CDR3 protein: CATSRVDSYNEQFF
CDR3 DNA: TGTGCCACCAGCAGAGTGGACAGCTACAATGAGCAGTTCTTC

J gene: TRBJ2-2
V gene: TRBV27
clone size: .
D gene: .
CDR3 protein: CASKGTGELFF
CDR3 DNA: TGTGCCAGCAAAGGCACCGGGGAGCTGTTTTTT

J gene: TRBJ2-3
V gene: TRBV4-3
clone size: .
D gene: TRBD1
CDR3 protein: CASSQEIRYGTGTDTQYF
CDR3 DNA: TGCGCCAGCAGCCAAGAAATAAGATATGGGACAGGGACAGATACGCAGTATTTT

J gene: TRBJ2-1
V gene: TRBV7-2
clone size: .
D gene: .
CDR3 protein: CASSGRGGEQFF
CDR3 DNA: TGTGCCAGCAGCGGGCGTGGAGGTGAGCAGTTCTTC

J gene: TRBJ2-7
V gene: TRBV7-7
clone size: .
D gene: TRBD2
CDR3 protein: CASSFSAGGEQYF
CDR3 DNA: TGTGCTAGCAGCTTTTCGGCGGGAGGCGAGCAGTACTTC

J gene: TRBJ2-5
V gene: TRBV27
clone size: once
D gene: .
CDR3 protein: CASSFRGAREETQYF
CDR3 DNA: TGTGCCAGCAGTTTCAGGGGCGCCAGGGAAGAGACCCAGTACTTC

J gene: TRBJ2-7
V gene: TRBV6-6
clone size: .
D gene: .
CDR3 protein: CASSYSGGGYEQYF
CDR3 DNA: TGTGCCAGCAGTTACTCGGGTGGGGGCTACGAGCAGTACTTC

J gene: TRBJ2-3
V gene: TRBV11-2
clone size: .
D gene: .
CDR3 protein: CASSLFPASTDTQYF
CDR3 DNA: TGTGCCAGCAGCTTGTTCCCCGCTAGCACAGATACGCAGTATTTT